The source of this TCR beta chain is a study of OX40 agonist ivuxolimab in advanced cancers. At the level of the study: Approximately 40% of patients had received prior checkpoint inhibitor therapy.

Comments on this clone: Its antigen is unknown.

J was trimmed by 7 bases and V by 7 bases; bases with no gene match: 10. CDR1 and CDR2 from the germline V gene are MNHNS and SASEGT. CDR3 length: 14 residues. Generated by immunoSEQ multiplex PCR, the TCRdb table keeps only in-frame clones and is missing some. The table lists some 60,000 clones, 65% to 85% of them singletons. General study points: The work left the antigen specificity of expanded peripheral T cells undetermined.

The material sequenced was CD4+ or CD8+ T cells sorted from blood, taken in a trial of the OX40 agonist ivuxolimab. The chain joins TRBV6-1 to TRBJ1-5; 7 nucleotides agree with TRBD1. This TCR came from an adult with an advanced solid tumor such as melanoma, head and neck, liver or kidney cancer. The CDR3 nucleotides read TGTGCCAGCAATTCCTTGACAGGGTACCAGCCCCAGCATTTT. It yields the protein CASNSLTGYQPQHF.